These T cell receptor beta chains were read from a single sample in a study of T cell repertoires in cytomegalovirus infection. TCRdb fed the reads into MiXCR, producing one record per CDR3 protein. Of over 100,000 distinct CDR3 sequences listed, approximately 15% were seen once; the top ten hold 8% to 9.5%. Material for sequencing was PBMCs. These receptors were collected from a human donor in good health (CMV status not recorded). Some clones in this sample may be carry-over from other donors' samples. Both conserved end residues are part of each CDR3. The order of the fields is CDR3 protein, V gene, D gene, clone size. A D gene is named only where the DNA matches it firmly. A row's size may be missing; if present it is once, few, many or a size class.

CATSDPGQWFTDTQYF,TRBV24-1,.,.
CASSLAVGKYGYTF,TRBV7-2,.,.
CASSVTLLAGGLNTGELFF,TRBV9,TRBD2,.
CASSLGQGGYEQYF,TRBV7-6,.,many
CSARDGTGGATNEKLFF,TRBV20-1,TRBD1,few
CAISAQGTDEKLFF,TRBV10-3,TRBD1,.
CASSQGGPDRPYEQYF,TRBV3-1,.,many
CASSTGQTATEAFF,TRBV12-3/TRBV12-4,TRBD1,few
CASSPGASDSNQPQHF,TRBV7-9,.,many
CASSLAAGSYSEAFF,TRBV5-4,.,few
CASSPWVDKNSYGYTF,TRBV11-3,.,.
CASSVGGETQYF,TRBV7-2,.,many
CASSSPGGETQYF,TRBV28,TRBD2,many
CASSRIYDTEAFF,TRBV3-1,.,.
CASSFPAGSGYTF,TRBV28,.,.
CASSLLVSGANVLTF,TRBV5-6,.,few
CSASEGDTEAFF,TRBV20-1,.,few
CASSTGTEHTEAFF,TRBV9,.,few
CASSPDRGLQNQPQHF,TRBV7-8,TRBD1,many
CASSTTQGGANYGYTF,TRBV7-9,.,many
CASSAGDPQPQHF,TRBV7-9,.,many
CSVETDRVNGYTF,TRBV29-1,.,few
CASSQDWYIDNSPLHF,TRBV4-1,.,.
CASSQDRGSPLHF,TRBV14,TRBD1,many
CATSRAGTGGSGANVLTF,TRBV15,TRBD1,few
CASRAGGDYEQYF,TRBV6-5,TRBD1,.
CASSPSNSNQPQHF,TRBV28,.,.
CASSGRDRGHLGTNTQYF,TRBV2,TRBD1,.
CASLPGLRYTGELFF,TRBV27,.,few
CASSQTGGPWAQHF,TRBV7-2,TRBD1,many
CASSYPRQKNTGELFF,TRBV6-2/TRBV6-3,.,few
CSATKTTGRIGAQYF,TRBV29-1,.,.
CASNDQSVYEQYF,TRBV28,.,.
CASKAGTSYNEQFF,TRBV5-1,TRBD2,.
CAISGWTGANTGELFF,TRBV10-3,TRBD1,many
CASIPLDWTGSYNEQFF,TRBV28,TRBD1,few
CASSLEASGSGYTF,TRBV5-1,.,.
CASSVTGTGGSYEQYF,TRBV5-1,TRBD1,.
CASSFRTGGRETQYF,TRBV12-3/TRBV12-4,TRBD1,.
CSAPEGSLTEAFF,TRBV20-1,.,few
CASSPRRTGISYEQYF,TRBV19,TRBD1,many
CASSLAGTGFNYGYTF,TRBV5-1,TRBD1,.
CASSWMDREDEQYF,TRBV5-1,TRBD1,few
CASSLIPGQGGNTIYF,TRBV28,TRBD1,many
CASSLRGVTDTQYF,TRBV5-8,.,few
CASTQDRDSNQPQHF,TRBV2,.,.
CSVAIDRGSGEAFF,TRBV29-1,TRBD1,few
CASSYSERNTEAFF,TRBV6-2/TRBV6-3,.,few
CSASAQGQGDAYGYTF,TRBV20-1,.,few
CASSLAGSYGYTF,TRBV7-2,.,many
CAITDRATYNEQFF,TRBV10-3,TRBD1,.
CASNINLETQYF,TRBV7-2,.,.
CASSPPSTDRNYGYTF,TRBV18,.,once
CASSQLSTDTQYF,TRBV6-5,.,few
CASIPARGGSTGELFF,TRBV12-3/TRBV12-4,.,many
CASSAPGMGGYTF,TRBV6-6,.,many
CASSSSAGGATGELFF,TRBV7-2,TRBD2,few
CASSLGQGALNYGYTF,TRBV7-2,TRBD1,many
CASGAGIGTEAFF,TRBV7-6,.,many
CASTEAGGGGASVLTF,TRBV6-8,.,.